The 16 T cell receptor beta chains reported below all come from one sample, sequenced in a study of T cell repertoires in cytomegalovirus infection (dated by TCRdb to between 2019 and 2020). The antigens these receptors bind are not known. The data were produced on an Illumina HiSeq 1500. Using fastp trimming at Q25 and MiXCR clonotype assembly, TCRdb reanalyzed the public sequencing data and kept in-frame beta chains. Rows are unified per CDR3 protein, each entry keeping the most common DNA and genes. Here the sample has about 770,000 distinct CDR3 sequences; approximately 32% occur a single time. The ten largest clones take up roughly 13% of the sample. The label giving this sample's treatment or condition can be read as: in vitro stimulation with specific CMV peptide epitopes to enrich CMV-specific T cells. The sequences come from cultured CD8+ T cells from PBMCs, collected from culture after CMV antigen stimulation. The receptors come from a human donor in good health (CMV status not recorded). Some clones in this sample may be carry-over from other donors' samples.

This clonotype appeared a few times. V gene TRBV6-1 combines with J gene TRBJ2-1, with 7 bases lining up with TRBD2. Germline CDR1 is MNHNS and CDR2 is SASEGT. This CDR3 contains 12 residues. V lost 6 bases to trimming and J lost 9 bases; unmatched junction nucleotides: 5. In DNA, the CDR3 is TGTGCCAGCAGGGGGGGGAGGGTTGAGCAGTTCTTC. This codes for CASRGGRVEQFF.

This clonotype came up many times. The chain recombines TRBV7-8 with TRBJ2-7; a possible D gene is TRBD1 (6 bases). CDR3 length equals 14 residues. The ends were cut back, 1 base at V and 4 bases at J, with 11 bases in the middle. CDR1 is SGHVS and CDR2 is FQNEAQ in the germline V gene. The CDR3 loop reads CASSLGGTKYEQYF. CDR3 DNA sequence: TGTGCCAGCAGCTTAGGTGGGACAAAGTACGAGCAGTACTTC.

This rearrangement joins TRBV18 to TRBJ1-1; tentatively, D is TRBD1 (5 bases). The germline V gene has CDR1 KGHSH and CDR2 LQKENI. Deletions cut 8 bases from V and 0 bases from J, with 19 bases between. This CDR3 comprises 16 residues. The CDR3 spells CASGRGRAGMNTEAFF. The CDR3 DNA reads TGTGCCAGCGGCCGCGGCAGGGCGGGAATGAACACTGAAGCTTTCTTT. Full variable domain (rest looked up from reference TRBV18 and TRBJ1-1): NAGVMQNPRHLVRRRGQEARLRCSPMKGHSHVYWYRQLPEEGLKFMVYLQKENIIDESGMPKERFSAEFPKEGPSILRIQQVVRGDSAAYFCASGRGRAGMNTEAFFGQGTRLTVV.

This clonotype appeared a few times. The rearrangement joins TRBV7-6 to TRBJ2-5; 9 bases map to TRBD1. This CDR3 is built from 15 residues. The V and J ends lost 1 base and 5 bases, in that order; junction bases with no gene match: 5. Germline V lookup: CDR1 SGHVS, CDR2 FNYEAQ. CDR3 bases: TGTGCCAGCAGCTTAGTACAGGGGGCAGGGGAGACCCAGTACTTC. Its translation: CASSLVQGAGETQYF. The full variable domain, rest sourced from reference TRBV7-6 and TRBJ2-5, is GAGVSQSPRYKVTKRGQDVALRCDPISGHVSLYWYRQALGQGPEFLTYFNYEAQQDKSGLPNDRFSAERPEGSISTLTIQRTEQRDSAMYRCASSLVQGAGETQYFGPGTRLLVL.

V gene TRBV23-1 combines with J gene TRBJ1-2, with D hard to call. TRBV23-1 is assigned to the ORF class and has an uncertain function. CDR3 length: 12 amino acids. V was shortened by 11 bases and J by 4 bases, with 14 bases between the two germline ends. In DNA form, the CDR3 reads TGCGCCTCCGGAGGCAGCTCCTATGGCTACACCTTC. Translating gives CASGGSSYGYTF.

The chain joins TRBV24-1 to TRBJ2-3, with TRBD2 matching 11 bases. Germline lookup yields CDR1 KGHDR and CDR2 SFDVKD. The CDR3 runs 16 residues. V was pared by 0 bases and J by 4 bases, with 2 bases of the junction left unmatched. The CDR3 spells CATSDLASGGSDTQYF. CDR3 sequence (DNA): TGTGCCACCAGTGATTTGGCTAGCGGGGGGTCAGATACGCAGTATTTT.

The DNA for the CDR3 is TGTGCCATCAGTGAGCCGAGACAGGGTTCCTACAATGAGCAGTTCTTC. Encoded protein: CAISEPRQGSYNEQFF. This rearrangement joins TRBV10-3 to TRBJ2-1; 7 bases match TRBD1. This CDR3 comprises 16 residues. The germline CDR1 and CDR2 sequences are ENHRY and SYGVKD. V lost 2 bases and J lost 1; bases outside the gene matches: 5.

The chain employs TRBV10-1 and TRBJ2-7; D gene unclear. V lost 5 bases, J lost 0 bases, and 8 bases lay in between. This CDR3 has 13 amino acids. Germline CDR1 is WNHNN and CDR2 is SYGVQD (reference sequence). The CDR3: CASSTDRSYEQYF. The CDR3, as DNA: TGCGCCAGCAGTACCGACCGCTCCTACGAGCAGTACTTC.

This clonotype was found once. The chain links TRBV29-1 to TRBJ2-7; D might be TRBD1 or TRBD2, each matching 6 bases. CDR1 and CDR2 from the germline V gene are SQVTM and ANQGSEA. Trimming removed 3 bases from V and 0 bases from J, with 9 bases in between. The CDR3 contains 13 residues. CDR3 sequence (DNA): TGCAGCGTTGACGGGGGACACTCCTACGAGCAGTACTTC. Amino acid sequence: CSVDGGHSYEQYF.

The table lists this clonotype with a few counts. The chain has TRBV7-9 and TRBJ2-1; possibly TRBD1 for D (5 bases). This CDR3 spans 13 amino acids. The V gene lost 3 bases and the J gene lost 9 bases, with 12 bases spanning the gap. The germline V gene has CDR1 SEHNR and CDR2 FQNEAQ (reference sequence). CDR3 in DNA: TGTGCCAGCAGCTTGTCAGGGCGTGTTGAGCAGTTCTTC. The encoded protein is CASSLSGRVEQFF.

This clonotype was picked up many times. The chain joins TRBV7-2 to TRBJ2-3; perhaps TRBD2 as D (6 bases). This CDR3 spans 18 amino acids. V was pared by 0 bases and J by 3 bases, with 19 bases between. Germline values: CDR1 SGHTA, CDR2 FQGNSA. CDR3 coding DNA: TGTGCCAGCAGCTTAGCGCTACGGCTAGGAGGGTCGACAGATACGCAGTATTTT. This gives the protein CASSLALRLGGSTDTQYF.

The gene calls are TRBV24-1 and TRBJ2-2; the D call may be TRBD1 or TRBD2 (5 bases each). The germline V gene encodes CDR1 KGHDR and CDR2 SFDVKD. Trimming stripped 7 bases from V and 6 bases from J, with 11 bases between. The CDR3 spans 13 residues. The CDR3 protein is CATSQGVSGELFF. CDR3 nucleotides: TGTGCCACCAGCCAGGGAGTCTCCGGGGAGCTGTTTTTT.

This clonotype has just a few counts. CDR3 sequence reads: CASSVDTDTQYF. The CDR3 DNA reads TGTGCCAGCAGCGTGGATACGGATACGCAGTATTTT. The chain has TRBV7-3 and TRBJ2-3; D remains unclear. CDR3 length: 12 amino acids. Trimming stripped 5 bases from V and 6 bases from J, with 9 bases between. Germline values: CDR1 SGHTA, CDR2 FQGTGA.

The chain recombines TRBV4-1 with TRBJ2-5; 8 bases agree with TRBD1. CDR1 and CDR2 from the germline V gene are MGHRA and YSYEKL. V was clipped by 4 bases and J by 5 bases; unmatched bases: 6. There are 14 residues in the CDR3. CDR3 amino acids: CASSPTGDGETQYF. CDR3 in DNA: TGCGCCAGCAGCCCGACAGGGGATGGTGAGACCCAGTACTTC.

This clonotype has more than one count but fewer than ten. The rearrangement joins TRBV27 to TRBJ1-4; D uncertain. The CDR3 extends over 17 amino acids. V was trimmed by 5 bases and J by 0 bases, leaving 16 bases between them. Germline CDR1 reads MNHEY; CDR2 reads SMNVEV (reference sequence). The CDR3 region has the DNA TGTGCCAGCAGTATACTCCGGACGGTTGCAACTAATGAAAAACTGTTTTTT. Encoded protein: CASSILRTVATNEKLFF.

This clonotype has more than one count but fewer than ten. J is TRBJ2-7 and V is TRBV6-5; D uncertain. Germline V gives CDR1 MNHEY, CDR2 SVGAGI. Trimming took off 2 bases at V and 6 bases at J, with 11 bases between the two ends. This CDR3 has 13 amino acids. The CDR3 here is CASSYVKGREQYF. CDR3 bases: TGTGCCAGCAGTTACGTGAAGGGTCGCGAGCAGTACTTC.